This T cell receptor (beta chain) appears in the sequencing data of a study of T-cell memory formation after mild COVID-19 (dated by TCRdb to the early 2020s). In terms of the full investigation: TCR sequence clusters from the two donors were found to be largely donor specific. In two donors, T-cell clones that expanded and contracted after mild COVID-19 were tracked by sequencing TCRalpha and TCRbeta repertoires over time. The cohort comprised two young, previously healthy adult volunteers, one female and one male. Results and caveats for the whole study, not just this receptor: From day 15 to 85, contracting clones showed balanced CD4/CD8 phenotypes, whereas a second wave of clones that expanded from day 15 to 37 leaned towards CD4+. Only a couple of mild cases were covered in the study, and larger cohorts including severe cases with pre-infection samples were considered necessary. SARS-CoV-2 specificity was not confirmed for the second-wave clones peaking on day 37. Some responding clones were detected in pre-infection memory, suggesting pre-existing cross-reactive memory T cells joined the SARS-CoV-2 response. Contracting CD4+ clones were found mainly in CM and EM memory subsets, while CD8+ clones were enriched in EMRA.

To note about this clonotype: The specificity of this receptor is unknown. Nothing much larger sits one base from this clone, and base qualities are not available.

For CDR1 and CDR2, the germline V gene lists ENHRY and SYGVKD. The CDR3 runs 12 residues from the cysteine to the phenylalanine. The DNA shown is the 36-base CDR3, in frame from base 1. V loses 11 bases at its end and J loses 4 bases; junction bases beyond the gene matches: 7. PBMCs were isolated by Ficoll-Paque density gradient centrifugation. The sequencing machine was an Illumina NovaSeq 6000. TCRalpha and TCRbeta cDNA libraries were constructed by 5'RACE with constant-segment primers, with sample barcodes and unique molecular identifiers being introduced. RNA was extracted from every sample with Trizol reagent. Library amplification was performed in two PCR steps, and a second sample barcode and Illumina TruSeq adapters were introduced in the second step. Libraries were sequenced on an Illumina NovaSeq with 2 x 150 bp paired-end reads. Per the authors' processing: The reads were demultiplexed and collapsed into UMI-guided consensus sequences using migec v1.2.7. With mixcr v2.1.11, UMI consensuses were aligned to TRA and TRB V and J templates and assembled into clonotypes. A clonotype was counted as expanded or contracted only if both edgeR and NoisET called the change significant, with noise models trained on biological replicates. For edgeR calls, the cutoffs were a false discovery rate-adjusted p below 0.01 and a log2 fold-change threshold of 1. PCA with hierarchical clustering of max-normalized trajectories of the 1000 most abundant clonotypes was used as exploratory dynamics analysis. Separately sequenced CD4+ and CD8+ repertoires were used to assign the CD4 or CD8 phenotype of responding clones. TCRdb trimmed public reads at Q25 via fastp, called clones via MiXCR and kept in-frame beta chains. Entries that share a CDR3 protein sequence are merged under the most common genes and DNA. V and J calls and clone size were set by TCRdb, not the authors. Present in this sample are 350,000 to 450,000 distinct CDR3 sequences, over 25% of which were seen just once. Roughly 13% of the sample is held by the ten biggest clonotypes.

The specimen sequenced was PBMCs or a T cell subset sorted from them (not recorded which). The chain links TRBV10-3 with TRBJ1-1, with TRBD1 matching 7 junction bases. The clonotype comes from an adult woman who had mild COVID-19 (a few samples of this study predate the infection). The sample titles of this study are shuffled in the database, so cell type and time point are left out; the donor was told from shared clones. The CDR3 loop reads CASTGVGTEAFF. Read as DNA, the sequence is TGTGCCTCAACAGGGGTGGGCACTGAAGCTTTCTTT.